This TCR beta chain was profiled in a study of beta chain features in type 1 diabetes. Study observations and caveats: PCR might preferentially amplify shorter templates, equally in patients and controls. All four CD4+ subsets of Type 1 diabetes patients contained TCRB CDR3s that were moderately but significantly shorter.

Germline V CDR1 and CDR2: LNHDA, SQIVND (reference sequence). The CDR3 covers 15 residues. V lost 4 bases and J 0 bases, leaving 12 bases between the germline ends. This clone was counted between two and nine times. Its specificity is not known. Every isolated RNA sample was fully reverse transcribed, so sequencing captured expressed TCRB transcripts. Using immunoSEQ multiplex PCR, the repertoire was profiled, and TCRdb retains in-frame clones only, with some absent. The sample has about 160,000 clones, around 8.6% seen once. Sample: central memory CD4+ T cells from blood. The V gene is TRBV19, the J gene TRBJ2-5, with D perhaps TRBD1 (6 bases). The sequence was collected from a woman under 30 with type 1 diabetes. CDR3 protein: CASSTSGTYQETQYF. The CDR3 DNA reads TGTGCCAGTAGTACCTCCGGGACATACCAAGAGACCCAGTACTTC.